Below, one TCR beta chain is given with its context. This sample is drawn from a study of blood T cell repertoires in COVID-19. Trimming removed 3 bases from V and 8 bases from J; junction bases left unmatched: 12. Germline CDR1 and CDR2: PRHDT and FYEKMQ (reference sequence). The CDR3 has 17 amino acids. Data came from immunoSEQ multiplex PCR; TCRdb stores just in-frame clones and leaves some out. The sample lists 350,000 to 450,000 clones; around 85% were seen once. The sequencing sample was made of peripheral blood. This chain connects TRBV13 to TRBJ1-4; TRBD1 matches at 10 bases. This clonotype was sampled from a woman between 18 and 29 years old with acute or convalescent COVID-19. CDR3 in DNA: TGTGCCAGCAGCTTCTCAGGGGACAGGGGACCCCGAGAAAAACTGTTTTTT. Translation: CASSFSGDRGPREKLFF.